This T cell receptor (beta chain) was profiled in a study of vaccination and CD4 T cells after COVID-19. With 6 bases clipped from V and 0 bases from J, the junction kept 5 bases outside the gene matches. Germline values: CDR1 LGHNA, CDR2 YNFKEQ. The CDR3 covers 16 residues. Findings and caveats of the study: The median SARS-CoV-2-reactive clonotype number increased from roughly 19 to 38, without statistical significance.

This clonotype was observed a handful of times. What it recognizes is unknown. Cultured CD4+ T cell DNA was sequenced using the Oncomine TCR Beta short-read assay. TCRdb redid the calling of the PCR reads with MiXCR, one entry per CDR3 protein. The sample comprises about 15,000 distinct CDR3 sequences, around 46% of which are singletons, and around 12% rests with the top ten. Treatment reported: 10-day PBMC culture with coronavirus spike peptide pools or control peptides (ViraFEST assay). The sequencing input was CD4+ T cells from blood, cultured in vitro. This chain links TRBV4-2 with TRBJ2-3, with 11 positions matching TRBD2. The TCR comes from a human donor who had recovered from COVID-19. Here the CDR3 reads CASSYGLAGSTDTQYF. CDR3 DNA: TGTGCCAGCAGTTACGGACTAGCGGGTAGCACAGATACGCAGTATTTT.